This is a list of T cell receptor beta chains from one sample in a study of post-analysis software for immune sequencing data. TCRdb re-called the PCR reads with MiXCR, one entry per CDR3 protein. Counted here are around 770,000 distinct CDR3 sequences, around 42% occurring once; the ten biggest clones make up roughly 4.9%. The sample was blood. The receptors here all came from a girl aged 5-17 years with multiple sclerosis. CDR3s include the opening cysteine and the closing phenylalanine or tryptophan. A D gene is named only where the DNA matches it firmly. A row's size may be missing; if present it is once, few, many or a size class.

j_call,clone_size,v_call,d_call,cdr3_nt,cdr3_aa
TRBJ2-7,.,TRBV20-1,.,TGCAGTGCCCCCGGGGGCTTGAGCTCCTACAATGAGCAGTACTTC,CSAPGGLSSYNEQYF
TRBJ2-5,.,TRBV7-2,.,TGTGCCAGCAGCTTAGAGGAGGGCCAAGAGACCCAGTACTTC,CASSLEEGQETQYF
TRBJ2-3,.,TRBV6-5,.,TGTGCCAGCAGCCAGACAGGCCCCACAGATACGCAGTATTTT,CASSQTGPTDTQYF
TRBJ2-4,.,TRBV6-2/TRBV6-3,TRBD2,TGTGCCAGCATCGACCGGGGGGGTCTAGCCAAAAACATTCAGTACTTC,CASIDRGGLAKNIQYF
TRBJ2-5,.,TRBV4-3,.,TGCGCCAGCAGCCAGAATCGAGTGTGGGAGACCCAGTACTTC,CASSQNRVWETQYF
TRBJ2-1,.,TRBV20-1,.,TGCAGTGCTAGACTCCTAGCGAGCTACAATGAGCAGTTCTTC,CSARLLASYNEQFF
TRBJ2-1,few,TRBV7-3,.,TGTGCCAGCAGCTTAACTGCTAGTCCGAGTGGGCAGTTCTTC,CASSLTASPSGQFF
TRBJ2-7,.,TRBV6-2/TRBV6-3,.,TGTGCCAGCGGGGATCGTCAGGGGCAGAGTTCCTACGAGCAGTACTTC,CASGDRQGQSSYEQYF
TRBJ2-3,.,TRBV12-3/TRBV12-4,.,TGTGCCAGCAGCTTATTCAGCACAGATACGCAGTATTTT,CASSLFSTDTQYF
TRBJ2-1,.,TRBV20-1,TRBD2,TGCAGTGCTAGCGGCCTAGCGGGAGGGTATGAGCAGTTCTTC,CSASGLAGGYEQFF
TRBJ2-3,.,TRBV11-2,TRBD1,TGTGCCAGCAGTCAATACCCCGACAGGGGGCGTTGGGATACGCAGTATTTT,CASSQYPDRGRWDTQYF
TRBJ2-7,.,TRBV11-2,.,TGTGCCAGCAGCCAACTAGGGGACGGTACCTACGAGCAGTACTTC,CASSQLGDGTYEQYF
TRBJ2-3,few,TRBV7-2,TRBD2,TGTGCCAGCAGCACCCTAGCGGACCCTAGCACAGATACGCAGTATTTT,CASSTLADPSTDTQYF
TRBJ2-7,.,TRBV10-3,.,TGTGCCATCCGGGAGAGGGGAGACGGCCACGAGCAGTACTTC,CAIRERGDGHEQYF
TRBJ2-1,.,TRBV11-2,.,TGTGCCAGCAGCTTACAGGGCGGGAACGACAATGAGCAGTTCTTC,CASSLQGGNDNEQFF
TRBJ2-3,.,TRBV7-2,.,TGTGCCAGCAGCCCACTACGAACAGATACGCAGTATTTT,CASSPLRTDTQYF
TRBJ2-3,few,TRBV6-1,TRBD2,TGTGCCAGCAGCGGGACTAGCGGTCCCCCGGGGACAGATACGCAGTATTTT,CASSGTSGPPGTDTQYF
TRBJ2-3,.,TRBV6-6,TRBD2,TGTGCGACTAGCGGGAGGAAGGCAGATACGCAGTATTTT,CATSGRKADTQYF
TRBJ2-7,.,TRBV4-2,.,TGTGCCAGCAGCCAGGGGGACACCTACGAGCAGTACTTC,CASSQGDTYEQYF
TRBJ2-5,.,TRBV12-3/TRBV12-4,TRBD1,TGTGCCAGCAGTTTCCGGACAGGGTTTGTGACCCAGTACTTC,CASSFRTGFVTQYF
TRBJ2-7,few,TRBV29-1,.,TGCAGCGTTGAGTGGGGAGGTCGCTACGAGCAGTACTTC,CSVEWGGRYEQYF
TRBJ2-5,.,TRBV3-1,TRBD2,TGTGCCAGCAGCCAAGTTAGCGGGAGCGACCAAGAGACCCAGTACTTC,CASSQVSGSDQETQYF
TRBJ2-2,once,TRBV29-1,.,TGCAGCGTTTTAACCGGGGAGCTGTTTTTT,CSVLTGELFF
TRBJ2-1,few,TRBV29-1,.,TGCAGCGTTGAAGGCGGGAATGTCAATGAGCAGTTCTTC,CSVEGGNVNEQFF
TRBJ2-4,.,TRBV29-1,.,TGCAGCGTAGTCACAGGAGACATTCAGTACTTC,CSVVTGDIQYF
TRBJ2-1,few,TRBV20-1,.,TGCAGTGCTAGTGCCAGCGGAGACAATGAGCAGTTCTTC,CSASASGDNEQFF
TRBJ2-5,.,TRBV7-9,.,TGTGCCAGCAGCTGGGGTGGTGGCCCCACAGAGACCCAGTACTTC,CASSWGGGPTETQYF
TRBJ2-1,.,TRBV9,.,TGTGCCAGCAGCGTAGTTCGGGATACGAATGAGCAGTTCTTC,CASSVVRDTNEQFF
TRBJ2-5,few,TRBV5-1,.,TGCGCCAGCAGCTTGGCCGGGCTCGGGATTCAAGAGACCCAGTACTTC,CASSLAGLGIQETQYF
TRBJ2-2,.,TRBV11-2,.,TGTGCCAGCAGCTTGGGGCCTGCGAACACCGGGGAGCTGTTTTTT,CASSLGPANTGELFF
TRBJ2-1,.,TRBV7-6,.,TGTGCCAGCAGCACAGGGCGGGACTTGGGTGAGCAGTTCTTC,CASSTGRDLGEQFF
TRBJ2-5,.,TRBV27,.,TGTGCCAGCAGTTTAGTAGCGGGACAGCGGAAGACCCAGTACTTC,CASSLVAGQRKTQYF
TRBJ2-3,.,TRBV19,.,TGTGCCAGTAGTACCCCTGGGACACGGCGGGATACGCAGTATTTT,CASSTPGTRRDTQYF
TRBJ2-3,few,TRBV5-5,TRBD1,TGTGCCAGCAGCTTGGGGACAGGGGTTAGCACAGATACGCAGTATTTT,CASSLGTGVSTDTQYF
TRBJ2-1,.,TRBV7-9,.,TGTGCCAGCAGCTTTCATGCAATTGAGCAGTTCTTC,CASSFHAIEQFF
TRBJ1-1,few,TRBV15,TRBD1,TGTGCCACCAGCAGAGATAGGGGCAGGGGGACTGAAGCTTTCTTT,CATSRDRGRGTEAFF
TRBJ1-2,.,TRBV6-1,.,TGTGCCAGCAGTGAAGCGCCGGTTGACATCTCTGGCTACACCTTC,CASSEAPVDISGYTF
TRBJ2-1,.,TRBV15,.,TGTGCCACCAGCAGAGACCGTGTGAGCTCCTACAATGAGCAGTTCTTC,CATSRDRVSSYNEQFF
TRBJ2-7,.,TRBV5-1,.,TGCGCCAGCAGCTTGGGGGTAGCTCCCTACTCCGAGCAGTACTTC,CASSLGVAPYSEQYF
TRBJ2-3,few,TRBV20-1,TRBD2,TGCAGTGCTAGTTCACTAGCGGGAGTGAGAGATACGCAGTATTTT,CSASSLAGVRDTQYF
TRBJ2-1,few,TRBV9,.,TGTGCCAGCAGCGTAGGTGGTGAGCAGTTCTTC,CASSVGGEQFF
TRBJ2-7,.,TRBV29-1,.,TGCAGCGTTGACAGAGGCTCCTACAATGAGCAGTACTTC,CSVDRGSYNEQYF